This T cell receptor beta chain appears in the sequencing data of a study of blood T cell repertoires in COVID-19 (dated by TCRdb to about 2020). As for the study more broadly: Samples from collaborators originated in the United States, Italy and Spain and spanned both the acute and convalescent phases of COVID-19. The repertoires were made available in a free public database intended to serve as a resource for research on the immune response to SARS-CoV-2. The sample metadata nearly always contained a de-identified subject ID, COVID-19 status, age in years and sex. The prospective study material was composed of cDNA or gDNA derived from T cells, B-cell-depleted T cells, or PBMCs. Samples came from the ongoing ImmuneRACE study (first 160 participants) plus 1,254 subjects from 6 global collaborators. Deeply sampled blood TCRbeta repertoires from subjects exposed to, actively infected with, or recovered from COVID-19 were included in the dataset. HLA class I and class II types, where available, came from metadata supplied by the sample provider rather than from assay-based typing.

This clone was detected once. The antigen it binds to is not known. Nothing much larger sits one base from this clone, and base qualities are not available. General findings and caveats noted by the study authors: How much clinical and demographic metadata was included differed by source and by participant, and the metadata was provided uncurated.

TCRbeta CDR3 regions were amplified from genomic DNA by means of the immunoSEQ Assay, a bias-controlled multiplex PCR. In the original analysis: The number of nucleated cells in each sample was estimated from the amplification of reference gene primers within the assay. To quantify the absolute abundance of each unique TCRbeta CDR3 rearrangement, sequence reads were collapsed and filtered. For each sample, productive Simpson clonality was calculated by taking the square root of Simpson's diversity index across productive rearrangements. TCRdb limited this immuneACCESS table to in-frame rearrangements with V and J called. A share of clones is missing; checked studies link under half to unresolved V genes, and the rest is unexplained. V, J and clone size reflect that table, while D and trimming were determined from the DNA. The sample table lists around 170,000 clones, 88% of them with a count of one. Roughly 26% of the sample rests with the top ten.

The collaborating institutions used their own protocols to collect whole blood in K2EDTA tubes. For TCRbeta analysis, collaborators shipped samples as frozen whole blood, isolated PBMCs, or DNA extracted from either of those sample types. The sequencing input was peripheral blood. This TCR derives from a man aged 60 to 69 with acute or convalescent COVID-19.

The nucleotides read TGTGCCAGCAGCTTTGGACAGGGGACGAGCTATGGCTACACCTTC. The resulting protein is CASSFGQGTSYGYTF. The rearrangement joined TRBV7-3 to TRBJ1-2; the central 9 bases match TRBD1. Compared with germline, V lacks 3 bases and J lacks 4 bases; bases without a gene match: 6. Looking up the germline V gene yields CDR1 SGHTA and CDR2 FQGTGA. Counted from cysteine to phenylalanine, this CDR3 has 15 amino acids. Kept here is only the CDR3 DNA, which spans 45 bases and is read in frame from base 1.